A single sample gave rise to the 10 T cell receptor beta chains below, sequenced in a study of CD8 T cells in Susac syndrome. It was with random hexamers that 0.5 to 1 ug RNA was reverse transcribed. TCRdb re-called the immunoSEQ multiplex PCR reads with MiXCR, one entry per CDR3 protein. The sample contains about 300,000 distinct CDR3 sequences, approximately 84% of which appear only once. The source material was CD8+ T cells from PBMCs. Receptor source: a human donor with multiple sclerosis.

The rearrangement uses TRBV2 and TRBJ2-1, with a tentative D call TRBD2 (6 bases). CDR3 length: 15 amino acids. Between the trimmed V and J ends, which lost 6 bases and 7 bases, there was a span of 19 bases. Germline-derived CDR1 and CDR2 are SNHLY and FYNNEI. In nucleotides, the CDR3 is TGTGCCAGCAGCGCTGCAGCGGGTGTGTTAAATGAGCAGTTCTTC. Translated, it gives CASSAAAGVLNEQFF.

The V call is TRBV27, the J call TRBJ2-5; D could derive from TRBD1 or TRBD2 (5 bases each). Germline-derived CDR1 and CDR2 are MNHEY and SMNVEV (reference sequence). The CDR3 runs 14 residues. V was cut by 4 bases and J by 5 bases, with 14 bases left in between. In DNA, the CDR3 is TGTGCCAGCAGTTCGGGACCGGGGTGGGAGACCCAGTACTTC. This encodes CASSSGPGWETQYF.

This chain links TRBV16 with TRBJ1-5, with 7 nucleotides matching TRBD1. The V gene end was trimmed by 0 bases and the J gene end by 0 bases; junction bases not matched to a gene: 14. The CDR3 extends over 20 amino acids. CDR1 is KGHSY and CDR2 is FQNENV in the germline V gene. In DNA, the CDR3 is TGTGCCAGCAGCCAATCTAAGGGGGCCGCCGGACCTTATAGCAATCAGCCCCAGCATTTT. Translation gives CASSQSKGAAGPYSNQPQHF. Based on the CDR3 plus reference TRBV16 and TRBJ1-5, the full variable domain is GEEVAQTPKHLVRGEGQKAKLYCAPIKGHSYVFWYQQVLKNEFKFLISFQNENVFDETGMPKERFSAKCLPNSPCSLEIQATKLEDSAVYFCASSQSKGAAGPYSNQPQHFGDGTRLSIL.

The table lists this clonotype with a few counts. This chain joins TRBV28 and TRBJ1-1, with D maybe TRBD1 (6 bases). Germline CDR1 and CDR2: MDHEN and SYDVKM. This CDR3 is 13 amino acids long. The germline V and J ends were trimmed by 6 bases and 1 base, with 9 bases remaining between them. The CDR3, as DNA: TGTGCCAGCAGCGACAGGCGGAACACTGAAGCTTTCTTT. As protein: CASSDRRNTEAFF.

The chain recombines TRBV2 with TRBJ2-3; D may be TRBD1 (6 bases). Germline CDR1 is SNHLY and CDR2 is FYNNEI. This CDR3 spans 12 amino acids. V lost 8 bases and J 5 bases, leaving 11 bases between the germline ends. Here the CDR3 reads CASLGARDTQYF. CDR3 bases: TGTGCCAGCCTGGGGGCCCGAGATACGCAGTATTTT.

This sequence joins TRBV2 and TRBJ1-2; TRBD1 matches at 7 bases. The CDR3 length is 13 residues. V gave up 7 bases and J gave up 8 bases; unmatched junction bases: 10. The germline CDR1 and CDR2 sequences are SNHLY and FYNNEI. The CDR3 DNA follows: TGTGCCAGCATCTGGCTCCGGGACAGAGGCTACACCTTC. Protein: CASIWLRDRGYTF.

The chain has TRBV20-1 and TRBJ2-1; TRBD2 might be the D (6 bases). V lost 6 bases and J lost 8, with 20 bases in between. This CDR3 contains 14 residues. Per germline, CDR1 DFQATT and CDR2 SNEGSKA (reference sequence). The DNA of the CDR3 is TGCAGTGCGGCCCCGCCACTAGCTCCCCATGAGCAGTTCTTC. Protein product: CSAAPPLAPHEQFF.

The rearrangement joins TRBV5-4 to TRBJ1-4; D is unresolved. In germline, CDR1 is SGHNT, CDR2 YYREEE (reference sequence). The V end lost 4 bases, the J end lost 1 base, and 8 bases lay between the germline ends. The CDR3 runs 14 residues. CDR3 protein: CASSPSETNEKLFF. The CDR3 DNA is TGTGCCAGCAGCCCCAGTGAAACTAATGAAAAACTGTTTTTT.

The chain joins TRBV19 to TRBJ1-2; D is ambiguous. This CDR3 region has 11 residues. Trimming removed 8 bases from V and 6 bases from J, with 10 bases in between. In germline, CDR1 is LNHDA, CDR2 SQIVND (reference sequence). CDR3 loop: CASPGANGYTF. CDR3 nucleotides: TGTGCCAGTCCGGGAGCTAATGGCTACACCTTC.

This chain links TRBV20-1 with TRBJ2-6; possible D gene TRBD2, 8 bases. V was trimmed by 0 bases and J by 0 bases, leaving 15 bases between them. The germline CDR1 and CDR2 sequences are DFQATT and SNEGSKA (reference sequence). This CDR3 comprises 18 residues. The CDR3 sequence is CSARDREGAVSGANVLTF. The DNA of the CDR3 is TGCAGTGCTAGAGATCGGGAGGGGGCAGTCTCTGGGGCCAACGTCCTGACTTTC.